This T cell receptor beta chain stems from a study of T cell responses to AZD1222 COVID-19 vaccine. Study-level points and caveats: Among AZD1222 vaccinees, only six were seropositive at baseline.

As to this clone: Its antigen is unidentified.

V lost 1 base and J lost 5, with 15 bases in between. This CDR3 is built from 15 residues. Looked up from germline, CDR1 is SGHKS and CDR2 is YYEKEE (reference sequence). Sequenced by immunoSEQ multiplex PCR; TCRdb stores in-frame clones only, minus some. Here the sample spans around 160,000 clones, about nine tenths being singletons. This chain uses TRBV5-5 with TRBJ1-2; weak D call: TRBD1 (5 bases). The sample consisted of peripheral blood, taken on day 0 of MenACWY control vaccination. This TCR derives from an adult in good health. CDR3 amino acids: CASSLRFLGTYGYTF. In nucleotides, the CDR3 is TGTGCCAGCAGCTTGCGGTTTTTGGGGACTTATGGCTACACCTTC. The entire variable domain, with the rest obtained from reference TRBV5-5 and TRBJ1-2, is as follows: DAGVTQSPTHLIKTRGQQVTLRCSPISGHKSVSWYQQVLGQGPQFIFQYYEKEERGRGNFPDRFSARQFPNYSSELNVNALLLGDSALYLCASSLRFLGTYGYTFGSGTRLTVV.